The next 5 T cell receptor beta chains were all read from a single sample in a study of beta chain features in type 1 diabetes. General study results and limits: A moderate, significant TCRB CDR3 shortening appeared in type 1 diabetes across four CD4+ subsets.

The antigens of these receptors remain unknown. Every isolated RNA sample was fully reverse transcribed, so sequencing captured expressed TCRB transcripts. Produced via immunoSEQ multiplex PCR; TCRdb's table is partial and in-frame only. The table shows more than 250,000 clones, with roughly 21% occurring only once. The material sequenced was naive CD4+ T cells from blood. The receptors come from a middle-aged woman with type 1 diabetes.

A remark on this clone: Because the CDR3's place on the DNA is in doubt, the DNA is left out and the CDR3 is given as listed by TCRdb. V usage is TRBV28 and J usage is TRBJ1-2; TRBD1, the D gene given by the table, was not confirmed from the DNA. Germline V lookup: CDR1 MDHEN, CDR2 SYDVKM. The CDR3 length equals 14 residues, ends included. CDR3 sequence reads: CASSLGVGTGTNTF.

This clone has a handful of counts. This chain uses TRBV7-2 with TRBJ2-5, with 13 bases identical to TRBD2. The germline V gene has CDR1 SGHTA and CDR2 FQGNSA. This CDR3 is 16 amino acids long. V shed 5 bases and J 5 bases; nucleotides not matched to a gene: 8. The CDR3 protein is CASSTSGRATWETQYF. DNA for the CDR3: TGTGCCAGCAGCACTAGCGGGAGGGCCACGTGGGAGACCCAGTACTTC.

This clone was seen more than once but under ten times. The chain has TRBV7-2 and TRBJ2-6, with D tentatively TRBD1 (6 bases). The ends were cut back, 5 bases at V and 5 bases at J, with 7 bases in the middle. CDR1 SGHTA and CDR2 FQGNSA come from the germline V gene. CDR3 length: 13 residues. The chain's CDR3 is CASSGTRANVLTF. CDR3 bases: TGTGCCAGCAGCGGGACAAGGGCCAACGTCCTGACTTTC.

The sample holds a few counts of this clone. The rearrangement uses TRBV30 and TRBJ2-2; D unresolved. The CDR3 is 14 amino acids. Trimming pared 4 bases from V and 1 base from J, leaving 10 bases between. Germline assignment: CDR1 GTSNPN and CDR2 SVGIG (reference sequence). The CDR3 is CAWKRTKNTGELFF. CDR3 coding DNA: TGTGCCTGGAAGAGAACGAAGAACACCGGGGAGCTGTTTTTT.

The chain uses TRBV4-1 and TRBJ2-7, with 8 positions matching TRBD1. CDR1 and CDR2 (germline): MGHRA, YSYEKL. This CDR3 region has 18 residues. The trim removed 1 base at V and 0 bases at J, leaving 11 bases unmatched. CDR3 residues: CASSQGWGRTGSSYEQYF. In DNA form, the CDR3 reads TGCGCCAGCAGCCAAGGATGGGGCAGGACAGGGAGCTCCTACGAGCAGTACTTC.